The 7 T cell receptor beta chains below were found in one sample sequenced in a study of T cell responses to AZD1222 COVID-19 vaccine. Clones were sequenced by immunoSEQ multiplex PCR, and TCRdb holds only the in-frame ones, with some missing. The sample contains tens of thousands of clones, around 84% of which appear only once. This material consisted of peripheral blood, taken on day 0 of AZD1222 vaccination. These receptors all stem from an adult in good health.

This sequence joins TRBV5-6 and TRBJ2-7, with 7 bases lining up with TRBD1. Germline CDR1 reads SGHDT; CDR2 reads YYEEEE. This CDR3 spans 13 amino acids. With 3 bases clipped from V and 5 bases from J, the junction kept 5 bases outside the gene matches. The CDR3: CASSSATGDEQYF. The CDR3 coding sequence is TGTGCCAGCAGCTCAGCAACAGGGGACGAGCAGTACTTC.

Of note for this clone: This could be a read error, since a much larger clone is one nucleotide away. This sequence joins TRBV5-6 and TRBJ1-6; no definite D call. The CDR3 extends over 15 amino acids. Per the germline V gene, CDR1 is SGHDT and CDR2 is YYEEEE. The V and J ends lost 1 base and 7 bases respectively, with 12 bases between them. The DNA for the CDR3 is TGTGCCAGCAGCTTGCAGGACCGAGGGAATTCACCCCTCCACTTT. It translates to CASSLQDRGNSPLHF.

The CDR3 is CASRLSGTGFSGANVLTF. In DNA form, the CDR3 reads TGTGCCAGCAGGCTTTCCGGGACAGGGTTTTCTGGGGCCAACGTCCTGACTTTC. The genes are TRBV3-1 (or the pseudogene TRBV3-2) and TRBJ2-6; TRBD1 agrees at 9 bases. With 6 bases clipped from V and 1 base from J, the junction kept 10 bases outside the gene matches. The CDR3 spans 18 residues. Germline V CDR1 and CDR2: LGHDT, YNNKEL (reference sequence).

The J gene is TRBJ1-4, the V gene TRBV6-5; D ambiguous. The V gene lost 4 bases and the J gene lost 8 bases, with 11 bases spanning the gap. Germline assignment: CDR1 MNHEY and CDR2 SVGAGI. The CDR3 has 13 amino acids. The CDR3 coding sequence is TGTGCCAGCAGTTGGCGGACGGGGGAAAAACTGTTTTTT. Translation gives CASSWRTGEKLFF.

This chain links TRBV30 with TRBJ1-2; D is ambiguous. The V and J ends lost 2 bases and 4 bases respectively, with 8 bases between them. The CDR3 sequence is 12 residues long. The germline gives CDR1 GTSNPN, CDR2 SVGIG (reference sequence). The DNA for the CDR3 is TGTGCCTGGAGTACTAGGGTCTATGGCTACACCTTC. It codes for CAWSTRVYGYTF. The full variable domain, rest sourced from reference TRBV30 and TRBJ1-2, is SQTIHQWPATLVQPVGSPLSLECTVEGTSNPNLYWYRQAAGRGLQLLFYSVGIGQISSEVPQNLSASRPQDRQFILSSKKLLLSDSGFYLCAWSTRVYGYTFGSGTRLTVV.

This chain links TRBV18 with TRBJ2-3, with 15 positions matching TRBD2. V shed 3 bases, J shed 5 bases, and the junction held 6 bases outside the gene matches. Germline V gene lookup returns CDR1 KGHSH and CDR2 LQKENI. This CDR3 has 17 residues. The CDR3 bases are TGTGCCAGCTCACCCCCTGGACTAGCGGGGGGGCAAGATACGCAGTATTTT. Protein sequence: CASSPPGLAGGQDTQYF. Variable domain in full (rest from reference TRBV18 and TRBJ2-3): NAGVMQNPRHLVRRRGQEARLRCSPMKGHSHVYWYRQLPEEGLKFMVYLQKENIIDESGMPKERFSAEFPKEGPSILRIQQVVRGDSAAYFCASSPPGLAGGQDTQYFGPGTRLTVL.

This clone was counted once. The rearrangement joins TRBV28 to TRBJ2-6; 8 nucleotides align to TRBD2. Unmatched junction bases numbered 4, after V lost 6 bases and J lost 3 bases. The CDR3 sequence is 15 residues long. Germline V gene sequence: CDR1 MDHEN, CDR2 SYDVKM. The CDR3 nucleotides read TGTGCCAGCAGATCGGGGGGGTTTGGGGCCAACGTCCTGACTTTC. Translating it yields CASRSGGFGANVLTF. The full variable domain, in which reference TRBV28 and TRBJ2-6 provide the parts outside the CDR3, is DVKVTQSSRYLVKRTGEKVFLECVQDMDHENMFWYRQDPGLGLRLIYFSYDVKMKEKGDIPEGYSVSREKKERFSLILESASTNQTSMYLCASRSGGFGANVLTFGAGSRLTVL.